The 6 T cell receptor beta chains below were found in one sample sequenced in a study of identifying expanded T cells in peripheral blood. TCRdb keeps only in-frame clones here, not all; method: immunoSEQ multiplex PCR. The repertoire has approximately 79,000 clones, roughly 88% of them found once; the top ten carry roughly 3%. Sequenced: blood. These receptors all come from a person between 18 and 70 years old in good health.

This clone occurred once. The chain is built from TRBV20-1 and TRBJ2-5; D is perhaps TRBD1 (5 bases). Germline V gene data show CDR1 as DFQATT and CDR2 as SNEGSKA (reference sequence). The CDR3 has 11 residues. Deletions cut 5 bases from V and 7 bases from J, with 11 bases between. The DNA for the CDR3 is TGCAGTGCTGCAGGGCTCGGGACCCAGTACTTC. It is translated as CSAAGLGTQYF.

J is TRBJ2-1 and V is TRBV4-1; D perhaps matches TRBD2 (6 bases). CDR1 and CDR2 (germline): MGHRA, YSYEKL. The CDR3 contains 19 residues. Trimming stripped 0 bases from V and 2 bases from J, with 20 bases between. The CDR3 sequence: CASSQDFAFMASAYNEQFF. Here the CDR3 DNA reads TGCGCCAGCAGCCAAGACTTCGCCTTCATGGCTAGCGCCTACAATGAGCAGTTCTTC.

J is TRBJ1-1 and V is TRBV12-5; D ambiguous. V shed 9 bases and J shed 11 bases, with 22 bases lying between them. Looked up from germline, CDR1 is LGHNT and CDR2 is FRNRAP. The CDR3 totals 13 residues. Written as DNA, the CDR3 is TGTGCTAGCACCGGGCGCCCCGAGTCGAAGGCTTTCTTT. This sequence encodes CASTGRPESKAFF.

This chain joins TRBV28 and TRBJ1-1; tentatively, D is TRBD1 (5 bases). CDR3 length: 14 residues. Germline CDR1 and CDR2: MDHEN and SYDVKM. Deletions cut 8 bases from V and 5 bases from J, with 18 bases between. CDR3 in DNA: TGTGCCAGCTCCCGGGGGGGTGAACGGACTGAAGCTTTCTTT. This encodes CASSRGGERTEAFF.

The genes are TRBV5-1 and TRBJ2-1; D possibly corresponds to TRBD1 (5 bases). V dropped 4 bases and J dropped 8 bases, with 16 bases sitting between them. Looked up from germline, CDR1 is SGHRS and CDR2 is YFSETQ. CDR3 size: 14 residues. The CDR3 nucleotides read TGCGCCAGCAGCCCCTGGGGCCGGCCGGATGAGCAGTTCTTC. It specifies CASSPWGRPDEQFF.

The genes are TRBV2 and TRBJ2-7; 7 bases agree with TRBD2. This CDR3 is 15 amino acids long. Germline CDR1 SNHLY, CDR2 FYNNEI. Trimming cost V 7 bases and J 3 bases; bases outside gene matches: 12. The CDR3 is CASTPRGGGFYEQYF. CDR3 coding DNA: TGTGCCAGCACCCCCCGGGGCGGGGGATTCTACGAGCAGTACTTC.